This T cell receptor (beta chain) was identified in a study of blood T cell repertoires in COVID-19. Background on the study: Researchers got acute and convalescent COVID-19 samples from the United States, Italy and Spain.

Data came from immunoSEQ multiplex PCR; TCRdb stores just in-frame clones and leaves some out. This table holds 200,000 to 300,000 clones, around nine tenths found once. This clone was observed a handful of times. The CDR3 sequence is 18 residues long. Per germline, CDR1 SEHNR and CDR2 FQNEAQ (reference sequence). V dropped 2 bases and J dropped 5; count of bases not matched to a gene: 12. The age range of participants was about 18 to 100 years, with residence in about 25 US areas. Cohorts were determined from participant-reported clinical history. The sequence derives from a woman in her thirties who had recovered from COVID-19. The sequenced sample consisted of PBMCs or T cells enriched from blood (not recorded which). The chain is built from TRBV7-9 and TRBJ1-1, with 12 bases that match TRBD1. DNA of the CDR3: TGTGCCAGCAGCTTATATTTGTTTAAGGGACAGGGGGCAACTGAAGCTTTCTTT. It specifies CASSLYLFKGQGATEAFF.